The source of this T cell receptor beta chain is a study of cytomegalovirus exposure and HLA in healthy donors (TCRdb year 2017). For the study in its entirety: An earlier analysis of several hundred of the donors reported approximately 260 Gb of sequence data and 117 million unique TCR beta sequences obtained from roughly 180 million T cells. The study aimed to test whether cataloging public T cell receptors could reveal signatures of past pathogen exposure. Besides the first cohort of around 700 subjects, a separate validation cohort made up of some 110 different subjects was used. Among over 350 genotyped donors of the cohort, an average of approximately 240,000 unique TCR beta nucleotide sequences were sequenced per donor, roughly 18% of them non-productive. A later genetic analysis took genome-wide SNP genotypes for about 55% of the roughly 670 donors and used that subset as a discovery cohort. Rather than drawing on any new phenotypic data, the later analysis identified candidate immune exposures from TCR beta sequences and the way those sequences occurred across donors. Donor age, sex, ethnicity and CMV serostatus were compiled alongside the repertoire data. To study patterns of TCR occurrence, a later analysis re-analyzed previously published TCR beta repertoires from 700 or so donors and added high-resolution HLA genotyping. High-throughput TCR immunosequencing, statistical association of individual TCRs with disease status, and machine learning were combined to predict cytomegalovirus infection status. The number of donors typed differed by locus, with roughly 629-640 for A, B, C, DRB1 and DQB1, 522 for DQA1, over 600 for DPA1, and around 430 for DPB1. An early release covering some 640 HLA-typed donors comprised roughly 300 gigabases of sequencing data and around 86 million unique TCR sequences. Roughly five DR-DQ haplotypes were handled as single units for association and clustering, since linkage in the cohort was strong. The study profiled the T cell repertoires of more than 500 subjects by immunosequencing and related them to cytomegalovirus serostatus. Of the roughly 430 genotyped donors, over 70% fell in the genetic ancestry cluster associated with self-reported Caucasian donors. Every discovery cohort repertoire had been produced on one sequencing platform. An earlier analysis of around 580 of the donors used high-throughput TCR beta sequencing to judge whether each TCR beta V gene segment behaved as functional or pseudogenic. HLA typing covered class I and class II loci at four-digit resolution.

The paper's findings and limits, for the study overall: A later genetic analysis reported fewer N-insertions in productive TCRs among donors in an Asian-associated ancestry cluster than the roughly 620-donor mean. The cohort was sequenced for TCR beta chains only, and without alpha or paired-chain data the features that could be detected were limited. Three of the identified cytomegalovirus-associated TCR beta chains were confirmed in vitro to be specific for cytomegalovirus antigens. In a later genetic analysis, a missense DCLRE1C variant was associated with V-gene and J-gene trimming of TCR beta chains, and the association was replicated in an independent cohort. A further reported finding was that TCR beta sequences accurately predicted the HLA-A and HLA-B alleles for most subjects in the first cohort. According to the authors, the approach could potentially be generalized to other disease states and immunological phenotypes. Linkage disequilibrium might explain the correlated functional status among segregating V segments, but an unknown experimental factor could not be excluded. In a later analysis, several top co-occurrence clusters were reported to appear linked to parvovirus B19, influenza, CMV and Epstein-Barr virus. Cytomegalovirus status was reported to be diagnosed by the classifier with high specificity and sensitivity in both the original and validation cohorts. Immune exposure information for the cohort was limited to CMV serostatus. Over 15 rarely observed V segments, including chromosome 9 orphons, were excluded from the earlier analysis of approximately 500 of the donors because counts were too low. When HLA alleles, especially DR and DQ, strongly co-occurred, attributing TCR associations to individual alleles was difficult. Most TCR sequences were observed very rarely across donors, whereas some public TCRs were present in many individuals. In the study, about 150 TCR beta chains were listed as associated with cytomegalovirus. In a later analysis, the rate of TCR association differed among HLA loci, with DRB1 alleles having the most associated TCRs and HLA-C alleles having the fewest. Specific HLA alleles were associated with roughly 17,000 TCR beta sequences at a false discovery rate of 0.05 in a later analysis. Because the 87-base-pair reads could not distinguish some IMGT-functional V segments, including TRBV6-2 and TRBV6-3, those segments were excluded. Because HLA typing was missing for some donors at each locus, association tests included only the typed subset. Sequencing depth was assumed to be roughly uniform across donors in the presence/absence analyses, though that assumption may not hold. In an earlier analysis of 587 of the donors, most TCR beta V segments appeared in productive rearrangements about 87% or about 30% of the time, broadly matching IMGT annotations. A later analysis found that HLA-associated TCR beta chains were more clonally expanded and had lower generation probabilities than equally common non-associated chains. In a later analysis, most CMV-associated TCR beta chains were found to appear HLA-restricted, with HLA associations seemingly driven largely by CMV exposure. The sequencing pipeline was judged likely to have produced a cluster of highly shared sequence variants as a technical artifact.

About this clone itself: The antigen this receptor binds is unknown. The sample holds no much larger clone one base away, and base qualities are not on file.

The library was generated by the immunoSEQ multiplex PCR assay. For the multiplex PCR, a mixture combining 60 forward primers for TCR Vbeta segments and 13 reverse primers for TCR Jbeta segments was used. Amplification of the CDR3 region of rearranged TCR beta genes was performed with a multiplex PCR assay on genomic DNA. The amplified TCR beta libraries were sequenced on the Illumina HiSeq System as 87-base-pair reads. As for how the authors treated the data: A later analysis tallied around 82 million unique TCR beta chains across the 666 repertoires, and around 12 million of those chains were shared by two or more donors. Raw reads were error-corrected and collapsed into unique sequences by a nearest-neighbor algorithm in which closely related sequences were merged to remove PCR and sequencing errors. Alignment of CDR3 sequences to IMGT reference sequences was used to assign V, D and J gene segments. Each retained sequence needed at least a six-nucleotide match to both a V gene segment and a J gene segment. A rearrangement counted as productive if the CDR3 had no stop codons and remained in frame with V and J, and every other rearrangement counted as non-productive. CDR3 was defined according to IMGT convention as the region running from the second conserved V-encoded cysteine to the conserved J-encoded phenylalanine. In an earlier analysis of approximately 590 of the donors, sequences lacking an unambiguous match to a single V gene segment were excluded. In an earlier analysis of approximately 610 of the donors, V segments were called functional above 56.7% productive rearrangements and were called segregating when the between-donor standard deviation exceeded 5%. A statistical classification framework was built to diagnose cytomegalovirus status from the catalog of TCR beta chain sequences. In a later analysis, TCR nucleotide sequences were compared against IMGT/GENE-DB human TR gene sequences so that V and J genes could be assigned. The TCRdist pipeline was used in a later analysis to assign CDR3 sequences and most-parsimonious VDJ recombination scenarios. In a later analysis, every TCR beta chain was defined by the combination of its CDR3 amino acid sequence and its V-gene family, and reads without a unique V-gene family were dropped. To address suspected cross-contamination and a sequencing artifact, a later analysis removed over 500 highly shared, low-generation-probability nucleotide sequences. In a later analysis, a clonal expansion index was calculated for each public chain from normalized within-repertoire ranks of inferred template counts. In a later analysis, generation probabilities were computed with a VDJ recombination model fitted to out-of-frame rearrangements, and the resulting probabilities were checked against IGoR. A later analysis scored TCR-TCR, TCR-HLA and TCR-CMV co-occurrence with hypergeometric tests, applying a repertoire-size bias correction to TCR pairs. To estimate false discovery rates, a later analysis permuted the HLA or CMV assignments 20 times. A later analysis grouped co-occurring TCRs with DBSCAN, adding TCRdist sequence similarity when clustering within HLA-allele-positive subsets. Repertoires with fewer than 30,000 or more than 120,000 public chains, plus five repertoires with anomalous nucleotide sharing, were excluded from co-occurrence clustering. TCRdb stores this immuneACCESS table with in-frame sequences only. Part of the clones is absent; in the studies checked, under half of the shortfall reflects unresolved V genes, and no reason is known for the rest. For V, J and clone size, that table is used; D and trimming come from the DNA. The sample table shows some 190,000 clones, and around four fifths are seen once. Approximately 0.99% of the sample rests with the top ten.

The cohort comprised under 700 healthy bone marrow donors. Cohort members were all nominally healthy when sampled, although unrecorded immune exposures were likely present. The donor tested CMV seronegative and was one of the 352 seronegative cohort members. A peripheral blood sample was collected from each donor, and TCR beta sequencing was performed on peripheral blood mononuclear cells. The Qiagen DNeasy Blood Extraction Kit was used to extract genomic DNA from the blood cell samples. Via the germline V gene (reference sequence), CDR1 is SGHNT and CDR2 YYREEE. Spanning cysteine to phenylalanine, the CDR3 consists of 16 amino acids. CDR3 DNA only is kept here, 48 bases in frame from base 1. Trimming removed 4 bases from V and 6 bases from J; the gene matches leave 12 bases unexplained.

The chain is assembled from TRBV5-4 and TRBJ2-3; TRBD1 aligns with 9 central bases. The TCR originated in a middle-aged woman in good health and CMV-seronegative. The sequencing sample was made of PBMCs. The DNA sequence is as follows: TGTGCCAGCAGCCATCGGGACAGGGTTGTTATCGATACGCAGTATTTT. It encodes CASSHRDRVVIDTQYF.